This entry lists 22 T cell receptor beta chains sequenced from one sample in a study of T-cell memory formation after mild COVID-19. TCRdb fed the 5' RACE reads into MiXCR, producing one record per CDR3 protein. The sample contains 550,000 to 650,000 distinct CDR3 sequences, approximately 15% of which appear only once. What was sequenced was PBMCs or a T cell subset sorted from them (not recorded which). The receptor set was obtained from an adult woman who had mild COVID-19 (a few samples of this study predate the infection). Cell type and time point are not known.

The chain uses TRBV14 and TRBJ2-5, with a tentative D call TRBD1 (6 bases). V was clipped by 5 bases and J by 4 bases, with 14 bases between them. This CDR3 is built from 14 residues. Germline CDR1 is SGHDN and CDR2 is FVKESK. CDR3: CASSSFTGLETQYF. CDR3 DNA sequence: TGTGCCAGCAGCTCCTTTACAGGGTTAGAGACCCAGTACTTC. Looking up the rest from reference TRBV14 and TRBJ2-5 gives the full variable domain: EAGVTQFPSHSVIEKGQTVTLRCDPISGHDNLYWYRRVMGKEIKFLLHFVKESKQDESGMPNNRFLAERTGGTYSTLKVQPAELEDSGVYFCASSSFTGLETQYFGPGTRLLVL.

This clonotype was recorded at least ten times. This rearrangement joins TRBV6-5 to TRBJ1-3; D is uncertain. The CDR3 covers 16 residues. The germline gives CDR1 MNHEY, CDR2 SVGAGI. Trimming left V 4 bases short and J 4 bases short, with 17 bases between. This chain's CDR3 is CASSSTRGVLGNTIYF. In DNA form, the CDR3 reads TGTGCCAGCAGTTCGACTCGCGGGGTTTTGGGAAACACCATATATTTT.

V and J are TRBV20-1 and TRBJ1-6; 7 positions agree with TRBD1. The CDR3 consists of 15 residues. V shed 0 bases and J 7 bases; nucleotides not matched to a gene: 6. CDR1 DFQATT and CDR2 SNEGSKA come from the germline V gene (reference sequence). The CDR3 nucleotides are TGCAGTGCTAGAGAAGAGGGGGCCTGGAATTCACCCCTCCACTTT. The encoded protein is CSAREEGAWNSPLHF.

The rearrangement uses TRBV7-9 and TRBJ2-7; 8 nucleotides line up with TRBD1. The V gene's germline CDR1 is SEHNR and CDR2 FQNEAQ (reference sequence). V lost 3 bases and J lost 4; bases outside the gene matches: 8. There are 15 residues in the CDR3. As DNA, the CDR3 is TGTGCCAGCAGCTTCATGGACAGGGCTTTATACGAGCAGTACTTC. It specifies CASSFMDRALYEQYF.

The genes are TRBV7-3 and TRBJ1-2, with unresolved D. From germline, CDR1 is SGHTA and CDR2 FQGTGA. Trimming took off 3 bases at V and 8 bases at J, with 13 bases between the two ends. CDR3 length: 13 residues. The CDR3 DNA reads as TGTGCCAGCAGCTTGGAGGGAGGAGCCGGCTACACCTTC. This gives the protein CASSLEGGAGYTF.

This clonotype occurred a few times. This CDR3 reads CASSRWTGTYNEQFF. CDR3 in DNA: TGTGCCAGCAGTCGATGGACAGGGACCTACAATGAGCAGTTCTTC. The chain uses TRBV12-3 or TRBV12-4 and TRBJ2-1, with 8 bases aligning to TRBD1. The CDR3 sequence is 15 residues long. The V segment lost 5 bases and the J segment 2 bases; nucleotides outside the gene matches: 5.

This chain uses TRBV19 with TRBJ2-4; TRBD1 is a possible D gene (7 bases). V lost 5 bases and J 6 bases, leaving 29 bases between the germline ends. There are 19 residues in the CDR3. Germline values: CDR1 LNHDA, CDR2 SQIVND (reference sequence). The CDR3 nucleotides read TGTGCCAGTAGTGACGGGGGCGGAGGGGACAGTCCACGTCGAAACATTCAGTACTTC. It codes for CASSDGGGGDSPRRNIQYF.

The genes are TRBV7-8 and TRBJ1-1; TRBD1 might be the D (6 bases). The V and J ends lost 5 bases and 4 bases respectively, with 14 bases between them. The length of the CDR3 is 14 residues. Germline CDR1 is SGHVS and CDR2 is FQNEAQ. The CDR3 region is CASSRTPGATEAFF. CDR3 coding DNA: TGTGCCAGCAGCCGTACCCCGGGGGCCACTGAAGCTTTCTTT.

In its sample, this clonotype was seen a few times. The chain couples TRBV5-5 to TRBJ1-2; D remains ambiguous. The length of the CDR3 is 14 residues. V lost 0 bases and J lost 6, with 12 bases in between. The germline gives CDR1 SGHKS, CDR2 YYEKEE (reference sequence). The CDR3 spells CASSLDSLTNGYTF. The CDR3 DNA sequence: TGTGCCAGCAGCTTGGATAGTCTAACGAATGGCTACACCTTC.

The chain combines TRBV20-1 with TRBJ2-5, with D tentatively TRBD2 (6 bases). CDR1 DFQATT and CDR2 SNEGSKA come from the germline V gene (reference sequence). V gave up 1 base and J gave up 7 bases, with 19 bases separating them. The CDR3 extends over 15 amino acids. The CDR3 sequence: CSARVPSGGRGTQYF. CDR3 bases: TGCAGTGCTAGAGTTCCTAGTGGCGGGCGGGGGACCCAGTACTTC.

This clonotype appeared a few times. V is TRBV19 and J is TRBJ2-1; D not resolved. CDR3 length: 15 amino acids. V was shortened by 3 bases and J by 3 bases, with 12 bases between the two germline ends. In germline, CDR1 is LNHDA, CDR2 SQIVND (reference sequence). CDR3 sequence (DNA): TGTGCCAGTAGTATTAACGGTGGCATCTACAATGAGCAGTTCTTC. It encodes CASSINGGIYNEQFF.

The chain employs TRBV20-1 and TRBJ2-1, with 8 bases aligning to TRBD2. From germline, CDR1 is DFQATT and CDR2 SNEGSKA (reference sequence). The CDR3 is 11 residues long. The CDR3: CSTTSVNEQFF. CDR3 DNA sequence: TGCAGCACGACTAGCGTCAATGAGCAGTTCTTC.

This clonotype was recorded a few times. The chain couples TRBV20-1 to TRBJ1-2; D gene uncertain. The germline gives CDR1 DFQATT, CDR2 SNEGSKA (reference sequence). CDR3 length: 12 residues. V gave up 2 bases and J gave up 4 bases, with 8 bases separating them. This CDR3 reads CSARQSGYGYTF. CDR3 DNA: TGCAGTGCTAGACAGAGCGGCTATGGCTACACCTTC.

This clonotype has more than one count but fewer than ten. The gene calls are TRBV2 and TRBJ2-3; no reliable D call. The CDR3 length is 11 residues. The V and J ends lost 2 bases and 6 bases respectively, with 3 bases between them. In germline, CDR1 is SNHLY, CDR2 FYNNEI. CDR3 sequence: CASSEQDTQYF. The CDR3 DNA follows: TGTGCCAGCAGTGAACAGGATACGCAGTATTTT.

The rearrangement joins TRBV20-1 to TRBJ1-4; D is ambiguous. The V gene lost 0 bases and the J gene lost 10 bases, with 9 bases spanning the gap. Looked up from germline, CDR1 is DFQATT and CDR2 is SNEGSKA (reference sequence). CDR3 length equals 12 residues. CDR3 coding DNA: TGCAGTGCTAGAGATCTTTACGGAAAACTGTTTTTT. Protein product: CSARDLYGKLFF.

This clonotype has only a few counts. The chain recombines TRBV5-1 with TRBJ2-6; D could derive from TRBD1 or TRBD2 (6 bases each). Germline CDR1 and CDR2: SGHRS and YFSETQ. The CDR3 extends over 16 amino acids. Trimming pared 3 bases from V and 2 bases from J, leaving 12 bases between. This CDR3 is CASSYEGGTGANVLTF. The CDR3 DNA is TGCGCCAGCAGCTACGAAGGGGGGACTGGGGCCAACGTCCTGACTTTC.

This clonotype came up a few times. The chain carries TRBV24-1 and TRBJ2-1; D is ambiguous. The germline V gene encodes CDR1 KGHDR and CDR2 SFDVKD. V gave up 2 bases and J gave up 6 bases, with 25 bases separating them. The CDR3 has 19 amino acids. The CDR3 sequence is CATSDSRKPWNDASNEQFF. The CDR3 coding sequence is TGTGCCACCAGTGATTCCAGAAAACCGTGGAACGACGCCTCCAATGAGCAGTTCTTC.

This clonotype was picked up a small number of times. CDR3 coding DNA: TGCAGTGCTTACGAACCGGGACAGGGAAGAAATGGCTACACCTTC. Translated: CSAYEPGQGRNGYTF. The V and J genes are TRBV20-1 and TRBJ1-2; 9 nucleotides agree with TRBD1. V dropped 5 bases and J dropped 6; count of bases not matched to a gene: 13. The CDR3 is 15 residues long. Germline V gives CDR1 DFQATT, CDR2 SNEGSKA (reference sequence).

In this sample, this clonotype turned up many times. This rearrangement joins TRBV24-1 to TRBJ2-5; 9 bases align to TRBD2. CDR3 size: 13 residues. With V trimmed by 7 bases and J by 10 bases, 9 bases remained unmatched. The germline V gene encodes CDR1 KGHDR and CDR2 SFDVKD. The CDR3: CATSQPGLAFQYF. The CDR3 DNA follows: TGTGCCACCAGCCAGCCGGGACTAGCTTTCCAGTACTTC.

V is TRBV12-3 or TRBV12-4 and J is TRBJ2-5; unclear D gene. The CDR3 has 13 amino acids. Trimming left V 3 bases short and J 5 bases short, with 10 bases between. The CDR3: CASSFMGVETQYF. In DNA form, the CDR3 reads TGTGCCAGCAGTTTTATGGGTGTGGAGACCCAGTACTTC.

Only a few counts were recorded for this clonotype. The chain employs TRBV6-1 and TRBJ2-7; 9 bases align to TRBD1. Germline V CDR1 and CDR2: MNHNS, SASEGT. Trimming at V came to 2 bases and at J to 5 bases, leaving 10 bases not matched to a gene. The CDR3 extends over 16 amino acids. The CDR3 sequence is CASSEIIGTGSDEQYF. CDR3 in DNA: TGTGCCAGCAGTGAAATAATCGGGACAGGGAGCGACGAGCAGTACTTC.

The chain employs TRBV24-1 and TRBJ2-2, with 8 bases matching TRBD2. J lost 4 bases, V lost 0 bases, and 9 bases had no gene match. CDR3 length: 18 residues. Germline V gene data show CDR1 as KGHDR and CDR2 as SFDVKD. The CDR3, as DNA: TGTGCCACCAGTGATTTGGTAGGAGCGGGAGAGACCACCGGGGAGCTGTTTTTT. Protein: CATSDLVGAGETTGELFF.